What follows are 26 T cell receptor beta chains derived from one specimen sequenced in a study of cytomegalovirus exposure and HLA in healthy donors. Data came from immunoSEQ multiplex PCR; TCRdb stores just in-frame clones and leaves some out. The sample has about 73,000 clones, about 94% seen once. Source material: PBMCs. The source of these receptors is a woman younger than 35 in good health and CMV-seronegative.

The genes are TRBV9 and TRBJ1-6; D unresolved. The CDR3 extends over 15 amino acids. V was cut by 3 bases and J by 5 bases, with 12 bases left in between. Germline assignment: CDR1 SGDLS and CDR2 YYNGEE. DNA of the CDR3: TGTGCCAGCAGCGCCAAGGAGGCTAATAATTCACCCCTCCACTTT. Its protein product is CASSAKEANNSPLHF.

In its sample, this clone was seen once. V is TRBV7-9 and J is TRBJ1-5; weak D call: TRBD1 (6 bases). Trimming pared 5 bases from V and 7 bases from J, leaving 18 bases between. The germline V gene has CDR1 SEHNR and CDR2 FQNEAQ (reference sequence). The CDR3 has 15 amino acids. For the CDR3, the DNA is TGTGCCAGCAGCCCCGATGGGGGCGAGGGGCAGCCCCAGCATTTT. This codes for CASSPDGGEGQPQHF.

The J gene is TRBJ2-4, the V gene TRBV7-2, with a tentative D call TRBD2 (5 bases). The CDR3 loop spans 14 amino acids. Germline V CDR1 and CDR2: SGHTA, FQGNSA. Deletions cut 7 bases from V and 5 bases from J, with 15 bases between. CDR3 protein: CASKGGRAQNIQYF. The CDR3 DNA reads TGTGCCAGCAAGGGCGGGCGGGCTCAAAACATTCAGTACTTC.

This sequence joins TRBV11-2 and TRBJ1-2; no firm D call. V lost 6 bases, J lost 2 bases, and 22 bases lay in between. CDR1 SGHAT and CDR2 FQNNGV come from the germline V gene. The CDR3 runs to 17 residues. The DNA for the CDR3 is TGTGCCAGCAGACTAGCGTTTAGGTCTGAGGGAAACTATGGCTACACCTTC. This gives the protein CASRLAFRSEGNYGYTF.

The V and J genes are TRBV6-5 and TRBJ2-2; a possible D gene is TRBD1 (6 bases). The germline V and J ends were trimmed by 0 bases and 6 bases, with 11 bases remaining between them. The CDR3 has 15 residues. CDR1 and CDR2 (germline): MNHEY, SVGAGI. CDR3 sequence (DNA): TGTGCCAGCAGTTACTCGGCAGGGGTAGCCGGGGAGCTGTTTTTT. Protein sequence: CASSYSAGVAGELFF.

This chain uses TRBV6-1 with TRBJ2-5, with 15 bases that match TRBD2. The junction had 5 bases not matched to a gene; V was cut back by 4 bases and J by 5 bases. The CDR3 length is 16 residues. Germline CDR1 MNHNS, CDR2 SASEGT. The CDR3 nucleotides read TGTGCCAGCAGTGGGACTAGCGGGGGGGCCGGGGAGACCCAGTACTTC. Its translation: CASSGTSGGAGETQYF.

This chain links TRBV9 with TRBJ2-1; D gene uncertain. Deletions cut 1 base from V and 1 base from J, with 6 bases between. Germline-derived CDR1 and CDR2 are SGDLS and YYNGEE. CDR3 length: 14 amino acids. CDR3 region: CASSVLASYNEQFF. CDR3 bases: TGTGCCAGCAGCGTACTGGCATCCTACAATGAGCAGTTCTTC.

This sequence joins TRBV11-2 and TRBJ2-5, with D uncertain. V was pared by 5 bases and J by 4 bases, with 8 bases between. The CDR3 spans 12 residues. Germline V gene sequence: CDR1 SGHAT, CDR2 FQNNGV. The CDR3, as DNA: TGTGCCAGCAGCCGGGTGGGAGAGACCCAGTACTTC. Translated: CASSRVGETQYF.

The CDR3: CASSPTSGRDSYEQYF. The CDR3 DNA reads TGTGCCAGCAGCCCGACTAGCGGGAGGGACTCCTACGAGCAGTACTTC. The gene calls are TRBV28 and TRBJ2-7, with 14 bases identical to TRBD2. With 6 bases clipped from V and 0 bases from J, the junction kept 4 bases outside the gene matches. This CDR3 has 16 amino acids. The V gene's germline CDR1 is MDHEN and CDR2 SYDVKM.

The chain joins TRBV28 to TRBJ1-4; 7 nucleotides align to TRBD1. V was pared by 6 bases and J by 8 bases, with 18 bases of the junction left unmatched. Germline CDR1 reads MDHEN; CDR2 reads SYDVKM. This CDR3 comprises 17 residues. The CDR3 loop reads CASSLLFGGQLIEKLFF. The CDR3 DNA reads TGTGCCAGCAGCTTGTTGTTCGGGGGACAGTTAATCGAAAAACTGTTTTTT.

The rearrangement links TRBV2 to TRBJ2-1; D may be TRBD2 (6 bases). The CDR3 totals 13 residues. Germline loops: CDR1 SNHLY, CDR2 FYNNEI. V was cut by 9 bases and J by 6 bases, with 15 bases left in between. Here the CDR3 reads CASRYGTLNEQFF. The CDR3, as DNA: TGTGCCAGTCGGTACGGGACTCTCAATGAGCAGTTCTTC.

This chain uses TRBV5-1 with TRBJ2-3; 8 positions match TRBD2. CDR1 and CDR2 from the germline V gene are SGHRS and YFSETQ. V shed 7 bases and J 3 bases; nucleotides not matched to a gene: 10. This CDR3 is built from 15 residues. Here the CDR3 reads CASSGGGYGTDTQYF. CDR3 sequence (DNA): TGCGCCAGCTCGGGGGGGGGTTACGGAACAGATACGCAGTATTTT.

V gene TRBV7-9 combines with J gene TRBJ2-5; a weak D match, TRBD1 (6 bases). V lost 4 bases to trimming and J lost 3 bases, with 12 bases between them. The length of the CDR3 is 14 residues. Germline CDR1 and CDR2: SEHNR and FQNEAQ (reference sequence). The CDR3 loop is CASSYGTGKETQYF. The CDR3 DNA follows: TGTGCCAGCAGCTACGGAACAGGGAAAGAGACCCAGTACTTC.

The chain has TRBV28 and TRBJ2-7, with TRBD1 identical over 8 bases. Germline lookup yields CDR1 MDHEN and CDR2 SYDVKM. This CDR3 spans 13 amino acids. J gave up 3 bases and V 6 bases, and 4 bases lay outside the gene matches. The CDR3 DNA sequence: TGTGCCAGCAGCAGGGGGCACAGCTACGAGCAGTACTTC. It yields the protein CASSRGHSYEQYF.

In DNA, the CDR3 is TGTGCCAGCATCCAGGGTGGGGTGAACACTGAAGCTTTCTTT. Protein sequence: CASIQGGVNTEAFF. The J gene is TRBJ1-1, the V gene TRBV28; a weak D match, TRBD1 (5 bases). V gave up 7 bases and J gave up 0 bases, with 12 bases separating them. The CDR3 runs 14 residues. CDR1 and CDR2 from the germline V gene are MDHEN and SYDVKM.

The chain couples TRBV7-9 to TRBJ1-5, with D perhaps TRBD1 (6 bases). The length of the CDR3 is 13 residues. Germline assignment: CDR1 SEHNR and CDR2 FQNEAQ (reference sequence). Trimming pared 5 bases from V and 3 bases from J, leaving 8 bases between. CDR3 DNA: TGTGCCAGCAGCCGGACAGTCAATCAGCCCCAGCATTTT. It codes for CASSRTVNQPQHF.

CDR3 nucleotide sequence: TGTGCCAGCAGCTTAGAAGCGGGAGGGCACAATGAGCAGTTCTTC. Amino acid sequence: CASSLEAGGHNEQFF. The rearrangement joins TRBV7-6 to TRBJ2-1; 10 nucleotides agree with TRBD2. The V and J ends lost 1 base and 5 bases, in that order; junction bases with no gene match: 2. CDR3 length equals 15 residues. The germline V gene has CDR1 SGHVS and CDR2 FNYEAQ.

The chain joins TRBV27 to TRBJ1-1; 8 bases are shared with TRBD1. The germline gives CDR1 MNHEY, CDR2 SMNVEV (reference sequence). This CDR3 has 14 residues. Trimming cost V 3 bases and J 7 bases; bases outside gene matches: 7. The CDR3 DNA reads as TGTGCCAGCAGTTTTCAGGGGGCGCGTGGTGAAGCTTTCTTT. Its protein is CASSFQGARGEAFF.

This sequence joins TRBV18 and TRBJ1-4; D is possibly TRBD1 (5 bases). The V and J ends lost 2 bases and 0 bases respectively, with 13 bases between them. The CDR3 covers 17 residues. Germline values: CDR1 KGHSH, CDR2 LQKENI. CDR3 bases: TGTGCCAGCTCACCATCGGGACTCCAAGCAACTAATGAAAAACTGTTTTTT. This encodes CASSPSGLQATNEKLFF.

V is TRBV28 and J is TRBJ1-2; tentatively, D is TRBD1 (5 bases). Germline V gives CDR1 MDHEN, CDR2 SYDVKM. CDR3 size: 13 residues. Trimming removed 7 bases from V and 3 bases from J, with 12 bases in between. This CDR3 is CASTLGRDYGYTF. CDR3 sequence (DNA): TGTGCCAGCACCTTGGGCAGGGACTATGGCTACACCTTC.

This clone has just one count. The chain carries TRBV6-5 and TRBJ2-5; 8 bases line up with TRBD2. The CDR3 contains 16 residues. Germline assignment: CDR1 MNHEY and CDR2 SVGAGI. The ends lost 2 bases at V and 5 bases at J; junction bases unmatched: 10. This CDR3 is CASSYRSGGAGETQYF. The CDR3 nucleotides are TGTGCCAGCAGTTACAGATCCGGGGGGGCCGGGGAGACCCAGTACTTC.

The chain employs TRBV5-6 and TRBJ1-3, with 7 bases aligning to TRBD1. The germline gives CDR1 SGHDT, CDR2 YYEEEE. V shed 0 bases and J 2 bases; nucleotides not matched to a gene: 5. The CDR3 covers 16 residues. CDR3 sequence: CASSLAAGTAGNTIYF. DNA for the CDR3: TGTGCCAGCAGCTTGGCCGCAGGGACAGCTGGAAACACCATATATTTT.

The chain uses TRBV30 and TRBJ1-3; D is undetermined. Germline V gene lookup returns CDR1 GTSNPN and CDR2 SVGIG (reference sequence). V shed 2 bases and J shed 1 base, with 3 bases lying between them. CDR3 size: 12 residues. The CDR3 nucleotides read TGTGCCTGGAGTCCTTCTGGAAACACCATATATTTT. It specifies CAWSPSGNTIYF.

This clone appeared once. The chain employs TRBV13 and TRBJ2-2; a possible D gene is TRBD2 (6 bases). V lost 3 bases and J lost 4, with 9 bases in between. Germline V gives CDR1 PRHDT, CDR2 FYEKMQ (reference sequence). The CDR3 consists of 14 residues. CDR3 coding DNA: TGTGCCAGCAGCTTGGCCGGGAGCACCGGGGAGCTGTTTTTT. It is translated as CASSLAGSTGELFF.

This clone has just one count. The V gene is TRBV14, the J gene TRBJ2-7, with TRBD2 identical over 11 bases. V dropped 4 bases and J dropped 2; count of bases not matched to a gene: 4. This CDR3 region has 15 residues. Per germline, CDR1 SGHDN and CDR2 FVKESK. The CDR3 protein is CASSPTSGSAYEQYF. The CDR3 bases are TGTGCCAGCAGCCCTACTAGCGGGAGTGCCTACGAGCAGTACTTC. Full variable domain (rest looked up from reference TRBV14 and TRBJ2-7): EAGVTQFPSHSVIEKGQTVTLRCDPISGHDNLYWYRRVMGKEIKFLLHFVKESKQDESGMPNNRFLAERTGGTYSTLKVQPAELEDSGVYFCASSPTSGSAYEQYFGPGTRLTVT.

Here the CDR3 reads CASSLTNNQPQHF. The CDR3 DNA reads as TGTGCCAGCAGCTTGACAAACAATCAGCCCCAGCATTTT. V is TRBV7-2 and J is TRBJ1-5; no clear D gene. The CDR3 consists of 13 residues. Germline-derived CDR1 and CDR2 are SGHTA and FQGNSA. V dropped 3 bases and J dropped 3 bases, with 6 bases sitting between them.